One and the same sample provided the 12 T cell receptor beta chains below, sequenced in a study of cytomegalovirus exposure and HLA in healthy donors. With 60 Vbeta and 13 Jbeta primers, the PCR was carried out. Some clones are missing from TCRdb's copy, which holds only in-frame ones; the method was immunoSEQ multiplex PCR. The sample contains approximately 140,000 clones, roughly 78% of which appear only once. Material: PBMCs. The receptors derive from a man aged 25-45 years in good health and CMV-seronegative.

V and J are TRBV7-9 and TRBJ1-2, with 7 bases matching TRBD1. The CDR3 covers 15 residues. The germline gives CDR1 SEHNR, CDR2 FQNEAQ (reference sequence). V trimming: 2 bases; J trimming: 6 bases; junction bases outside the gene matches: 9. The CDR3, as DNA: TGTGCCAGCAGCTTAAACCAGGGGGGAGAGAATGGCTACACCTTC. As protein: CASSLNQGGENGYTF.

The V and J genes are TRBV15 and TRBJ1-2; the match to TRBD1 covers 7 bases. The CDR3 is 16 amino acids. CDR1 LNHNV and CDR2 YYDKDF come from the germline V gene (reference sequence). Trimming took 2 bases from V and 4 from J; bases not matched to a gene: 10. This CDR3 reads CATSRNTGVGLYGYTF. CDR3 in DNA: TGTGCCACCAGCAGAAATACAGGGGTGGGACTCTATGGCTACACCTTC.

J is TRBJ2-1 and V is TRBV5-3; TRBD2 matches at 14 bases. TRBV5-3 is filed as an ORF, its function uncertain. The V and J ends lost 4 bases and 7 bases, in that order; junction bases with no gene match: 7. This CDR3 has 16 amino acids. The CDR3 nucleotides read TGTGCCAGAAGCACACGACTAGCGGGAGGGGATAATGAGCAGTTCTTC. It translates to CARSTRLAGGDNEQFF.

The chain carries TRBV6-6 and TRBJ2-5, with D possibly matching TRBD1 (5 bases). The V gene's germline CDR1 is MNHNY and CDR2 SVGAGI (reference sequence). The CDR3 sequence is 11 residues long. Trimming shortened V by 7 bases and J by 3 bases, and 6 bases separated the two germline ends. The CDR3 loop is CASKGEETQYF. DNA of the CDR3: TGTGCCAGCAAAGGGGAAGAGACCCAGTACTTC.

The chain couples TRBV15 to TRBJ2-7; TRBD2 is a possible D gene (5 bases). Germline CDR1 is LNHNV and CDR2 is YYDKDF (reference sequence). This CDR3 spans 14 amino acids. V lost 0 bases to trimming and J lost 0 bases, with 6 bases between them. The CDR3: CATSRERVSYEQYF. The CDR3 DNA sequence: TGTGCCACCAGCAGAGAGCGGGTCTCCTACGAGCAGTACTTC.

The J gene is TRBJ1-2, the V gene TRBV19; maybe TRBD1 (5 bases). V was clipped by 6 bases and J by 0 bases, with 20 bases between them. Looked up from germline, CDR1 is LNHDA and CDR2 is SQIVND (reference sequence). CDR3 length: 17 amino acids. Here the CDR3 DNA reads TGTGCCAGTAGCCTTGGACACGTCGTTTACCCTAACTATGGCTACACCTTC. It translates to CASSLGHVVYPNYGYTF.

V usage is TRBV7-9 and J usage is TRBJ2-5; 7 bases align to TRBD1. The CDR3 runs to 14 residues. The junction had 6 bases not matched to a gene; V was cut back by 5 bases and J by 3 bases. CDR1 is SEHNR and CDR2 is FQNEAQ in the germline V gene (reference sequence). The CDR3 region has the DNA TGTGCCAGCAGCCCCGGGACAGTCGAAGAGACCCAGTACTTC. Encoded protein: CASSPGTVEETQYF.

The chain links TRBV7-6 to TRBJ1-1; D not resolved. Germline assignment: CDR1 SGHVS and CDR2 FNYEAQ. The CDR3 extends over 14 amino acids. Trimming left V 2 bases short and J 3 bases short, with 10 bases between. CDR3 sequence reads: CASSLSGSDTEAFF. CDR3 DNA: TGTGCCAGCAGCTTATCCGGGTCTGACACTGAAGCTTTCTTT. Variable domain in full (rest from reference TRBV7-6 and TRBJ1-1): GAGVSQSPRYKVTKRGQDVALRCDPISGHVSLYWYRQALGQGPEFLTYFNYEAQQDKSGLPNDRFSAERPEGSISTLTIQRTEQRDSAMYRCASSLSGSDTEAFFGQGTRLTVV.

The chain carries TRBV5-1 and TRBJ2-5, with D possibly TRBD2 on 5 matching bases. The V gene's germline CDR1 is SGHRS and CDR2 YFSETQ. The CDR3 consists of 14 residues. V was shortened by 4 bases and J by 5 bases, with 15 bases between the two germline ends. In DNA, the CDR3 is TGCGCCAGCAGCCAGGAGGAGCGATGGGAGACCCAGTACTTC. Its translation: CASSQEERWETQYF.

The chain combines TRBV10-3 with TRBJ2-5; tentatively, D is TRBD1 (6 bases). The V and J ends lost 0 bases and 5 bases respectively, with 13 bases between them. Germline values: CDR1 ENHRY, CDR2 SYGVKD. The CDR3 covers 15 residues. The CDR3 coding sequence is TGTGCCATCAGTGAGTCGAATAACCAGGGGGAGACCCAGTACTTC. It is translated as CAISESNNQGETQYF.

This clone occurred a few times. The V and J genes are TRBV28 and TRBJ2-1, with 7 bases lining up with TRBD1. This CDR3 is built from 16 residues. Unmatched junction bases numbered 12, after V lost 8 bases and J lost 2 bases. Germline V gene data show CDR1 as MDHEN and CDR2 as SYDVKM. The CDR3 region has the DNA TGTGCCAGCCCCCCCCAGGGCAGGGGGACCTACAATGAGCAGTTCTTC. Translated, it gives CASPPQGRGTYNEQFF. Supplemented by reference TRBV28 and TRBJ2-1, the full variable domain reads DVKVTQSSRYLVKRTGEKVFLECVQDMDHENMFWYRQDPGLGLRLIYFSYDVKMKEKGDIPEGYSVSREKKERFSLILESASTNQTSMYLCASPPQGRGTYNEQFFGPGTRLTVL.

The V call is TRBV28, the J call TRBJ1-1; D might be TRBD1 (6 bases). Trimming removed 5 bases at V and 1 base at J, with 14 bases between. Germline values: CDR1 MDHEN, CDR2 SYDVKM. This CDR3 has 15 amino acids. CDR3 in amino acids: CASSPGGHPNTEAFF. DNA of the CDR3: TGTGCCAGCAGTCCGGGGGGACACCCGAACACTGAAGCTTTCTTT.